This T cell receptor beta chain was sequenced during a study of T cell responses to AZD1222 COVID-19 vaccine. The germline V gene has CDR1 GTSNPN and CDR2 SVGIG (reference sequence). V shed 4 bases, J shed 1 base, and the junction held 6 bases outside the gene matches. This CDR3 contains 14 residues. A word on this clone: Its matching antigen is unknown.

Sequenced by immunoSEQ multiplex PCR; TCRdb stores in-frame clones only, minus some. The table records around 50,000 clones, around 87% of them present only once. Findings of the study overall: Reportedly, nearly half the spike-specific TCRs target unmutated variant regions. Spike was spanned by vaccine-associated CD4 TCRs, which were dominant at 160-218 and 743-854. Mostly white British, mostly female donors; authors suggested clonal diversity may be underestimated.

The sequence was collected from an adult in good health. The specimen comprised peripheral blood, sampled on day 0 of AZD1222 vaccination. The chain carries TRBV30 and TRBJ1-1; 7 bases are a match to TRBD1. For the CDR3, the DNA is TGTGCCTGGATCCGGACAGGTTGGAACACTGAAGCTTTCTTT. Amino acid sequence: CAWIRTGWNTEAFF. The whole variable domain, remainder taken from reference TRBV30 and TRBJ1-1, is SQTIHQWPATLVQPVGSPLSLECTVEGTSNPNLYWYRQAAGRGLQLLFYSVGIGQISSEVPQNLSASRPQDRQFILSSKKLLLSDSGFYLCAWIRTGWNTEAFFGQGTRLTVV.